The clone carrying this TCR beta chain occurred a few times. The antigen remains undetermined. The data were obtained in a study of Graves' ophthalmopathy and Graves' hyperthyroidism. Transcripts of RNA were the source for amplifying TCR beta CDR3 regions. HTBI primers were used in a first-round RT-PCR, which preceded a second-round multiplex PCR. Via MiXCR, TCRdb re-called the multiplex PCR reads, giving one row per CDR3 protein. Of about 740,000 distinct CDR3 sequences listed, roughly 40% are singletons. The CDR3 contains 15 residues. The ends were cut back, 6 bases at V and 0 bases at J, with 14 bases in the middle. PBMCs were obtained from roughly 9.4 ml of fresh peripheral blood. Study conclusions and caveats: A majority of expanded thyroid clonotypes exceeding 0.001 frequency were likewise present in blood.

The clonotype was recovered from an adult man with Graves' ophthalmopathy. Material for sequencing was peripheral blood. J is TRBJ1-2 and V is TRBV12-3 or TRBV12-4, with D maybe TRBD1 (5 bases). CDR3 region: CASSYGTHANYGYTF. The CDR3 nucleotides are TGTGCCAGCAGCTACGGGACTCATGCTAACTATGGCTACACCTTC.